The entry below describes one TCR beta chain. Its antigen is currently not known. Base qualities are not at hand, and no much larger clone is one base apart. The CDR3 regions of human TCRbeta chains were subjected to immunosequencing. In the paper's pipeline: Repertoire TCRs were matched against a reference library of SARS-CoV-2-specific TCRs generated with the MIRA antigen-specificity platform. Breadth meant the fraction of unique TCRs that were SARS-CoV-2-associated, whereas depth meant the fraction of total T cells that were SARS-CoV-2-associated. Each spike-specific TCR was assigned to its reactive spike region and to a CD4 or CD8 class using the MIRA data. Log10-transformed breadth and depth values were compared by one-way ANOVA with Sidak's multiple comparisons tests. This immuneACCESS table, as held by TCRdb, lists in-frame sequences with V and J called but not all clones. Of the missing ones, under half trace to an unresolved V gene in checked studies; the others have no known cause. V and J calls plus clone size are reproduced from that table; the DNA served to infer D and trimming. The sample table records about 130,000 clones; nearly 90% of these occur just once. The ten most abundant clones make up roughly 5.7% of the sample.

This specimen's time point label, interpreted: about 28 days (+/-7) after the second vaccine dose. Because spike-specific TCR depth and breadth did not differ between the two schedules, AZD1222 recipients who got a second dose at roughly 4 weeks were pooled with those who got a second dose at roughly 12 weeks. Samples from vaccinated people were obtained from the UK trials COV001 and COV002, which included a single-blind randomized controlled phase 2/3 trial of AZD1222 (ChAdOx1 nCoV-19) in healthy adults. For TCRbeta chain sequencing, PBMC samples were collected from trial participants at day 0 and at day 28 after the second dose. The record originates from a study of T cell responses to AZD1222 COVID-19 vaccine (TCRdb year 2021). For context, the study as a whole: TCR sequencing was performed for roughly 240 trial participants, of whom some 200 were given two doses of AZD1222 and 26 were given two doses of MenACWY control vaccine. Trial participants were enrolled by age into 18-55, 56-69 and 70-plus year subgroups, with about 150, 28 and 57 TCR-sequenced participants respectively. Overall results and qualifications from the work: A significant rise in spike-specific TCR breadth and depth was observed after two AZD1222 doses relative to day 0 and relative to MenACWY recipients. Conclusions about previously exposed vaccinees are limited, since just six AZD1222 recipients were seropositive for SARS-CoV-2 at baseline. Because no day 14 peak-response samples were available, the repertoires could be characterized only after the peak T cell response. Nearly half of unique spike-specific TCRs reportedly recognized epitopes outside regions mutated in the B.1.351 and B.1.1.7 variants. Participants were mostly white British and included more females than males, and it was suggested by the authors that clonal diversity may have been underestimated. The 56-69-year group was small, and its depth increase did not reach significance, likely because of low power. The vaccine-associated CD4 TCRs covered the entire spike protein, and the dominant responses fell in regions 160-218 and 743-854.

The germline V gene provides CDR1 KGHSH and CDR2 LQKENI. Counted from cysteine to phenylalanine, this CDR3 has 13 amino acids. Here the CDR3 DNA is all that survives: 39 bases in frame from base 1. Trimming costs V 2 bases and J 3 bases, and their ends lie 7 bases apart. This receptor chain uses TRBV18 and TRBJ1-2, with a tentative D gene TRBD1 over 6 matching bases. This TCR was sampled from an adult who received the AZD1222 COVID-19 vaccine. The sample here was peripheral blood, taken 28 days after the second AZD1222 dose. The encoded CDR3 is CASSPNRDYGYTF. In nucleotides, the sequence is TGTGCCAGCTCACCAAACAGGGACTATGGCTACACCTTC.